One sample yielded the 19 T cell receptor beta chains listed below, sequenced in a study of shared clonotypes between healthy human individuals. TCRdb keeps only in-frame clones here, not all; method: immunoSEQ multiplex PCR. The sample gives about 1 million clones, more than 65% of which show up once; about 1.5% is in the top ten. Material: memory CD4+ T cells sorted from blood. The sample's subset: CD45RA-negative fraction. These receptor sequences come from a man younger than 35 in good health.

This clone appeared a few times. The CDR3 here is CASGHYRDTTSEAFF. In DNA, the CDR3 is TGTGCTAGTGGACATTACCGGGACACCACTTCCGAAGCTTTCTTT. V usage is TRBV12-5 and J usage is TRBJ1-1; TRBD1 is a possible D gene (6 bases). Trimming left V 6 bases short and J 8 bases short, with 22 bases between. The CDR3 consists of 15 residues. Germline loops: CDR1 LGHNT, CDR2 FRNRAP.

This chain connects TRBV7-9 to TRBJ1-3, with D possibly TRBD1 on 6 matching bases. CDR3 length: 15 residues. Trimming pared 5 bases from V and 0 bases from J, leaving 11 bases between. Germline lookup yields CDR1 SEHNR and CDR2 FQNEAQ (reference sequence). In DNA form, the CDR3 reads TGTGCCAGCAGCCTAGACAGGAGCTCTGGAAACACCATATATTTT. Translation: CASSLDRSSGNTIYF.

This sequence joins TRBV11-2 and TRBJ2-7; perhaps TRBD1 as D (6 bases). Germline V CDR1 and CDR2: SGHAT, FQNNGV. V dropped 4 bases and J dropped 7 bases, with 23 bases sitting between them. The CDR3 contains 16 residues. The CDR3 nucleotides are TGTGCCAGCAGCTCATTAAAGGGCAGGGGCGCCTCTGAGCAGTACTTC. Translation: CASSSLKGRGASEQYF.

The CDR3 coding sequence is TGTGCGCAGCGAGACCGGCAGAGAGGAGAAAAACTGTTTTTT. As protein: CAQRDRQRGEKLFF. The genes are TRBV30 and TRBJ1-4; no definite D call. The CDR3 runs 14 residues. The germline V gene encodes CDR1 GTSNPN and CDR2 SVGIG (reference sequence). Filled out from reference TRBV30 and TRBJ1-4, the complete variable domain reads SQTIHQWPATLVQPVGSPLSLECTVEGTSNPNLYWYRQAAGRGLQLLFYSVGIGQISSEVPQNLSASRPQDRQFILSSKKLLLSDSGFYLCAQRDRQRGEKLFFGSGTQLSVL.

The chain joins TRBV5-1 to TRBJ1-1; D gene ambiguous. The length of the CDR3 is 13 residues. Germline V CDR1 and CDR2: SGHRS, YFSETQ. The V end was cut by 4 bases, the J end by 3 bases, with 10 bases between. The DNA for the CDR3 is TGCGCCAGCAGCAGGACGGATTACACTGAAGCTTTCTTT. Its protein is CASSRTDYTEAFF. The variable domain in full, completed from reference TRBV5-1 and TRBJ1-1, reads KAGVTQTPRYLIKTRGQQVTLSCSPISGHRSVSWYQQTPGQGLQFLFEYFSETQRNKGNFPGRFSGRQFSNSRSEMNVSTLELGDSALYLCASSRTDYTEAFFGQGTRLTVV.

J is TRBJ2-1 and V is TRBV29-1; D possibly corresponds to TRBD2 (6 bases). V was trimmed by 4 bases and J by 0 bases, leaving 13 bases between them. The CDR3 consists of 15 residues. Germline lookup yields CDR1 SQVTM and CDR2 ANQGSEA. CDR3 residues: CSVVGGYGSYNEQFF. DNA for the CDR3: TGCAGCGTTGTCGGGGGTTACGGCTCCTACAATGAGCAGTTCTTC.

CDR3 residues: CASGLGTSGRVDTQYF. CDR3 nucleotides: TGTGCTAGTGGTTTGGGGACTAGCGGGAGGGTTGATACGCAGTATTTT. The chain couples TRBV12-5 to TRBJ2-3; 15 nucleotides match TRBD2. This CDR3 has 16 residues. Germline V lookup: CDR1 LGHNT, CDR2 FRNRAP. Trimming cost V 1 base and J 6 bases; bases outside gene matches: 2.

This chain links TRBV20-1 with TRBJ2-3; a weak D match, TRBD1 (6 bases). CDR3 length: 11 residues. Per germline, CDR1 DFQATT and CDR2 SNEGSKA (reference sequence). Trimming removed 6 bases from V and 10 bases from J, with 14 bases in between. CDR3 loop: CSARSGTPQYF. CDR3 DNA: TGCAGTGCCCGCTCCGGGACACCGCAGTATTTT.

This clone was seen a single time. The genes are TRBV2 and TRBJ2-1; D may be TRBD1 or TRBD2 (6 bases each). The CDR3 runs 16 residues. Trimming removed 7 bases from V and 2 bases from J, with 18 bases in between. Per germline, CDR1 SNHLY and CDR2 FYNNEI. The CDR3 DNA follows: TGTGCCAGCATCGATAGGGGGGACCCCACCTACAATGAGCAGTTCTTC. Amino acid sequence: CASIDRGDPTYNEQFF.

The gene calls are TRBV6-4 and TRBJ2-1, with 8 bases identical to TRBD1. The V segment lost 6 bases and the J segment 8 bases; nucleotides outside the gene matches: 9. Germline assignment: CDR1 MRHNA and CDR2 SNTAGT. The CDR3 has 14 residues. CDR3 nucleotides: TGTGCCAGCAGCCAGGACAGGGAGAGCGATGAGCAGTTCTTC. Translation: CASSQDRESDEQFF.

The chain is built from TRBV30 and TRBJ2-3; possible D gene TRBD2, 6 bases. The ends were cut back, 0 bases at V and 11 bases at J, with 15 bases in the middle. Germline V CDR1 and CDR2: GTSNPN, SVGIG (reference sequence). The CDR3 totals 13 residues. CDR3 region: CAWSVQAPGGQYF. CDR3 nucleotides: TGTGCCTGGAGTGTACAAGCTCCCGGGGGGCAGTATTTT.

The gene calls are TRBV2 and TRBJ1-3; 10 bases map to TRBD1. The V and J ends lost 8 bases and 1 base, in that order; junction bases with no gene match: 5. CDR3 length equals 15 residues. Germline V lookup: CDR1 SNHLY, CDR2 FYNNEI. The CDR3 loop reads CASGPGQGSGNTIYF. In DNA form, the CDR3 reads TGTGCCAGCGGGCCGGGACAGGGGTCTGGAAACACCATATATTTT. The entire variable domain, with the rest obtained from reference TRBV2 and TRBJ1-3, is as follows: EPEVTQTPSHQVTQMGQEVILRCVPISNHLYFYWYRQILGQKVEFLVSFYNNEISEKSEIFDDQFSVERPDGSNFTLKIRSTKLEDSAMYFCASGPGQGSGNTIYFGEGSWLTVV.

The chain has TRBV7-2 and TRBJ2-7; TRBD2 matches at 15 bases. The CDR3 consists of 17 residues. J lost 6 bases, V lost 5 bases, and 11 bases had no gene match. CDR1 is SGHTA and CDR2 is FQGNSA in the germline V gene. The CDR3 loop is CASSPPSGTSGRSEQYF. The CDR3 DNA follows: TGTGCCAGCAGCCCCCCCTCCGGGACTAGCGGGAGGAGCGAGCAGTACTTC.

The rearrangement links TRBV28 to TRBJ2-1; 9 bases line up with TRBD1. Trimming took 2 bases from V and 13 from J; bases not matched to a gene: 3. The germline CDR1 and CDR2 sequences are MDHEN and SYDVKM. The CDR3 covers 12 residues. The CDR3 DNA follows: TGTGCCAGCAGTTTAAGGACAGGGGATCAGTTCTTC. As protein: CASSLRTGDQFF.

In regard to this clone: The same CDR3 also results from other DNA sequences found in this sample. This rearrangement joins TRBV28 to TRBJ1-3; D ambiguous. This CDR3 is built from 15 residues. Per germline, CDR1 MDHEN and CDR2 SYDVKM. Trimming left V 3 bases short and J 0 bases short, with 9 bases between. CDR3 region: CASSFRPASGNTIYF. CDR3 DNA: TGTGCCAGCAGTTTTCGGCCGGCCTCTGGAAACACCATATATTTT.

The chain joins TRBV6-1 to TRBJ2-7; TRBD2 is a possible D gene (7 bases). Germline CDR1 MNHNS, CDR2 SASEGT. The germline V and J ends were trimmed by 4 bases and 6 bases, with 19 bases remaining between them. The CDR3 is 15 residues long. The DNA of the CDR3 is TGTGCCAGCAGTGGAGTCCGGGGGGCGGGGAGCGAGCAGTACTTC. It codes for CASSGVRGAGSEQYF.

This chain uses TRBV10-3 with TRBJ2-5; 12 bases map to TRBD2. The trim removed 0 bases at V and 2 bases at J, leaving 7 bases unmatched. The V gene's germline CDR1 is ENHRY and CDR2 SYGVKD. CDR3 size: 18 residues. CDR3 residues: CAISESAPSGGEQETQYF. The CDR3 DNA is TGTGCCATCAGTGAGTCGGCCCCTAGCGGGGGGGAACAAGAGACCCAGTACTTC.

V gene TRBV6-1 combines with J gene TRBJ2-4; 7 bases line up with TRBD1. V lost 0 bases and J lost 7; bases outside the gene matches: 9. This CDR3 comprises 16 residues. Germline assignment: CDR1 MNHNS and CDR2 SASEGT. The CDR3 loop is CASSEATGTVNNIQYF. The CDR3 DNA is TGTGCCAGCAGTGAAGCAACCGGGACAGTGAACAACATTCAGTACTTC.

This clone was counted between two and nine times. With a much larger clone just one base away, this may be a read error. This CDR3 is also generated by other DNA sequences in the sample. The chain employs TRBV5-1 and TRBJ2-5, with D possibly being TRBD1 (5 bases). V dropped 3 bases and J dropped 3 bases, with 9 bases sitting between them. The CDR3 is 13 amino acids. Germline loops: CDR1 SGHRS, CDR2 YFSETQ. The CDR3 loop reads CASSSTGKETQYF. In nucleotides, the CDR3 is TGCGCCAGCAGCTCTACAGGAAAAGAGACCCAGTACTTC.